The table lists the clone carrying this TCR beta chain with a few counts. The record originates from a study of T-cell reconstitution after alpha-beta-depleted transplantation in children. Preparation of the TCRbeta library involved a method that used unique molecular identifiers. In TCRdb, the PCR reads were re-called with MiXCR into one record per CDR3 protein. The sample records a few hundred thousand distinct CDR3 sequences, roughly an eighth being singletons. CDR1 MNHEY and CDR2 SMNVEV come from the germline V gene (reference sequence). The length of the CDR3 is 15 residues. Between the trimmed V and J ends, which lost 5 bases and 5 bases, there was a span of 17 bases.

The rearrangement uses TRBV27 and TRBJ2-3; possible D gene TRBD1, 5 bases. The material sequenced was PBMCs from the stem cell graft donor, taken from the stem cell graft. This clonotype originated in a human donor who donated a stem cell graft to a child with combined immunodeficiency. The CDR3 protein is CASSPLGPQGDTQYF. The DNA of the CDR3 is TGTGCCAGCAGTCCTCTTGGCCCCCAGGGAGATACGCAGTATTTT.